The entry below gives a single T cell receptor (beta chain) sequence along with its context. No antigen is known for it. This record belongs to a study of monozygotic twins with inflammatory bowel disease. TCRdb reprocessed the 5' RACE reads and stores each CDR3 protein as one record, lacking DNA. This repertoire comprises 300,000 to 400,000 distinct CDR3 sequences; its ten largest clones make up approximately 2%. Blood was drawn at under 3 ml per donor. Study-wide results and limits: Variability in patient repertoires may have come partly from differing immunosuppressive treatments.

This CDR3 region has 14 residues. CDR1 is MNHEY and CDR2 is SVGEGT in the germline V gene. Input material: blood. The clonotype was recovered from a human donor with ulcerative colitis or Crohn's disease, or a healthy co-twin of an affected twin (not recorded which). The genes are TRBV6-2 or TRBV6-3 and TRBJ2-2; TCRdb picks TRBD1, but there is no DNA to check that call. CDR3 amino acids: CASSYLQGAGELFF.